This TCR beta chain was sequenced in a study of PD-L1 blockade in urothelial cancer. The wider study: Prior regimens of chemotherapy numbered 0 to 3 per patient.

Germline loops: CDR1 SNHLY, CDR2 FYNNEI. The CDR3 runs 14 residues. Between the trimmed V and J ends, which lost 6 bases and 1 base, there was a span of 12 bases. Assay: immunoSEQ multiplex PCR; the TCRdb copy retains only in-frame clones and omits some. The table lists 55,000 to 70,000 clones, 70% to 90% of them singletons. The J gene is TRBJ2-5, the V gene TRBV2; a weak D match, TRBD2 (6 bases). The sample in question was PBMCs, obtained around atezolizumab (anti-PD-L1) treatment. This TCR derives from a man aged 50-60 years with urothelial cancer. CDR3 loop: CASRASASQETQYF. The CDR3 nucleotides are TGTGCCAGCAGGGCTAGCGCCTCCCAAGAGACCCAGTACTTC.